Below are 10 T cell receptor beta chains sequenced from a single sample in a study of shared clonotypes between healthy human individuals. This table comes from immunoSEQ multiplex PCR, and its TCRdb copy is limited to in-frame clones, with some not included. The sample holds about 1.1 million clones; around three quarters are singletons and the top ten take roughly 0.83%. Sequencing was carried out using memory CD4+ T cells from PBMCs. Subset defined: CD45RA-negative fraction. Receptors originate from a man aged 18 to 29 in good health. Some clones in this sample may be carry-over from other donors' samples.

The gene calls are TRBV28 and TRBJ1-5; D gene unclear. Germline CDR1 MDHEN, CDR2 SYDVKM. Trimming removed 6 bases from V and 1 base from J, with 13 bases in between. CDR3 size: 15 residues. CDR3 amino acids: CASSRADWSNQPQHF. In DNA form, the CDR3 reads TGTGCCAGCAGCCGAGCCGACTGGAGCAATCAGCCCCAGCATTTT.

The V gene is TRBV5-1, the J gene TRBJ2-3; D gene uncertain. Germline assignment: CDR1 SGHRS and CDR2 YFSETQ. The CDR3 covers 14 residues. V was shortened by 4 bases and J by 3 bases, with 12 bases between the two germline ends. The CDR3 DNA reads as TGCGCCAGCAGCCAAAGGACGAAGACAGATACGCAGTATTTT. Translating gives CASSQRTKTDTQYF.

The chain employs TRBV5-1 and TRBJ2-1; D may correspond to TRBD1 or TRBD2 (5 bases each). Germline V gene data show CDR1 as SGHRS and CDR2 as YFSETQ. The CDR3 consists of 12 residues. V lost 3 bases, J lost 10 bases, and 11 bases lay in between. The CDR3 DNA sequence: TGCGCCAGCAGCTGGGGACCCAACGAGCAGTTCTTC. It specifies CASSWGPNEQFF.

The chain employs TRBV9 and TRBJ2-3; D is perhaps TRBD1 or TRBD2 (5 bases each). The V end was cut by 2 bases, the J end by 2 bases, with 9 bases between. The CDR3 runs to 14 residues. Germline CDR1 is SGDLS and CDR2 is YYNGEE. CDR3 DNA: TGTGCCAGCAGCGTCCGGGACCTCACAGATACGCAGTATTTT. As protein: CASSVRDLTDTQYF.

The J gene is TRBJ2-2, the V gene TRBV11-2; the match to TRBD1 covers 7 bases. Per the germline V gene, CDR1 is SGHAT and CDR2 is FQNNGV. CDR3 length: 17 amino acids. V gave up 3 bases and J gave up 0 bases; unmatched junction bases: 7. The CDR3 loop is CASSFPSGQSNTGELFF. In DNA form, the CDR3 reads TGTGCCAGCAGCTTCCCCTCGGGACAGTCGAACACCGGGGAGCTGTTTTTT.

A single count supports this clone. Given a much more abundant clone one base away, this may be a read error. CDR3 in DNA: TGTGCCAGCAGCTCGGGACTAGCGGGAGATAATGAGCAGTTCTTC. Protein: CASSSGLAGDNEQFF. V usage is TRBV7-3 and J usage is TRBJ2-1; 14 nucleotides line up with TRBD2. V shed 4 bases, J shed 7 bases, and the junction held 3 bases outside the gene matches. The CDR3 has 15 amino acids. CDR1 and CDR2 from the germline V gene are SGHTA and FQGTGA.

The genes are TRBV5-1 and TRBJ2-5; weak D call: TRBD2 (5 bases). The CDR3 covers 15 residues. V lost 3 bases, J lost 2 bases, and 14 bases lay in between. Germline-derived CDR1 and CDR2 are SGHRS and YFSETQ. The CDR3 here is CASSSIDGVQETQYF. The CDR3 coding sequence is TGCGCCAGCAGCTCTATCGACGGGGTACAAGAGACCCAGTACTTC.

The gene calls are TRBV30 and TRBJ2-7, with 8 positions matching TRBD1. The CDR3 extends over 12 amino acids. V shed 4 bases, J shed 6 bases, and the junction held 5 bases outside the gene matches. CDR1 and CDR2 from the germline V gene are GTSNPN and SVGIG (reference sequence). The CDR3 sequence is CAWKDRAPEQYF. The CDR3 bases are TGTGCCTGGAAGGACAGGGCACCCGAGCAGTACTTC.

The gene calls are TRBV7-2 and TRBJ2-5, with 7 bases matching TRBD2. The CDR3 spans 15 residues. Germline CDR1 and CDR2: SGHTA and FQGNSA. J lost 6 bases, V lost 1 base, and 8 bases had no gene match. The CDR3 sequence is CASSLDRTSIQTQYF. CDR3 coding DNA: TGTGCCAGCAGCTTAGATCGGACTAGTATTCAGACCCAGTACTTC.

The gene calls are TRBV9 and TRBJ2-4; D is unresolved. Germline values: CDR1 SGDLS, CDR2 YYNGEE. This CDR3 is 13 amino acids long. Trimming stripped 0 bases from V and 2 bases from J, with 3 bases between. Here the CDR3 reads CASSVATKNIQYF. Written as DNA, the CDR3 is TGTGCCAGCAGCGTAGCTACCAAAAACATTCAGTACTTC.